Listed below are T cell receptor beta chains from one sample, sequenced in a study of cytomegalovirus exposure and HLA in healthy donors. Sequencing used immunoSEQ multiplex PCR; TCRdb keeps in-frame clones, though not all of them. The data hold roughly 100,000 clones, with over 65% observed a single time. Sequenced material: PBMCs. Every receptor here comes from a woman aged 60-70 years in good health and CMV-seronegative. CDR3s include the opening cysteine and the closing phenylalanine or tryptophan. Each record gives: D gene, CDR3 length, V gene, clone size, J gene, CDR3 protein, CDR3 DNA. A D gene is named only where the DNA matches it firmly. The size of a clone is reported for some rows only, either as once, few or many, or as a class for expanded clones.

-	12	TRBV5-1	-	TRBJ2-7	CASSSGSYEQYF	TGCGCCAGCAGCTCGGGTTCCTACGAGCAGTACTTC
-	14	TRBV5-1	-	TRBJ2-7	CASSISGTSYEQYF	TGCGCCAGCAGCATTAGCGGCACCTCCTACGAGCAGTACTTC
-	14	TRBV9	-	TRBJ2-5	CASSVGTAGETQYF	TGTGCCAGCAGCGTAGGGACAGCCGGAGAGACCCAGTACTTC
-	11	TRBV20-1	-	TRBJ2-7	CSASGGYEQYF	TGCAGTGCTAGCGGGGGATACGAGCAGTACTTC
TRBD1	15	TRBV6-1	-	TRBJ1-1	CASSPQGARDTEAFF	TGTGCCAGCAGTCCACAGGGGGCGCGGGACACTGAAGCTTTCTTT
-	15	TRBV19	-	TRBJ2-5	CASSMTGMGQETQYF	TGTGCCAGTAGTATGACCGGGATGGGTCAAGAGACCCAGTACTTC
TRBD2	16	TRBV5-4	few	TRBJ2-2	CASSFRAGVGTGELFF	TGTGCCAGCAGCTTCCGGGCGGGAGTTGGCACCGGGGAGCTGTTTTTT
TRBD1	14	TRBV30	few	TRBJ2-7	CAWGLTGGLDEQYF	TGTGCCTGGGGACTGACAGGGGGTCTAGACGAGCAGTACTTC
-	14	TRBV2	-	TRBJ2-7	CASSEQGITYEQYF	TGTGCCAGCAGTGAACAGGGAATCACCTACGAGCAGTACTTC
TRBD2	14	TRBV29-1	-	TRBJ2-1	CSVVGVAGGNEQFF	TGCAGCGTTGTCGGGGTCGCGGGGGGGAATGAGCAGTTCTTC
TRBD1	14	TRBV25-1	-	TRBJ1-1	CASSGTGEYTEAFF	TGTGCCAGCAGTGGGACAGGGGAGTACACTGAAGCTTTCTTT
-	16	TRBV21-1	-	TRBJ1-5	CASSNSAAGGNQPQHF	TGTGCCAGCAGCAATTCGGCGGCCGGGGGCAATCAGCCCCAGCATTTT
TRBD2	15	TRBV7-2	once	TRBJ2-3	CASSTGLAAANTQYF	TGTGCCAGCAGCACGGGACTAGCGGCAGCGAATACGCAGTATTTT
-	13	TRBV5-4	-	TRBJ2-5	CASSSIAEETQYF	TGTGCCAGCAGTTCCATAGCGGAAGAGACCCAGTACTTC
-	12	TRBV2	-	TRBJ2-1	CASARAGREQFF	TGTGCCAGCGCCAGGGCCGGCCGTGAGCAGTTCTTC
-	14	TRBV7-6	-	TRBJ2-1	CASSLTQDNNEQFF	TGTGCCAGCAGCTTAACGCAGGACAACAATGAGCAGTTCTTC
TRBD1	15	TRBV9	-	TRBJ1-6	CASSALGQGNSPLHF	TGTGCCAGCAGCGCTTTAGGACAGGGTAATTCACCCCTCCACTTT
TRBD2	14	TRBV28	-	TRBJ2-1	CASSLAGGYNEQFF	TGTGCCAGCAGCCTAGCGGGAGGGTACAATGAGCAGTTCTTC
-	15	TRBV18	-	TRBJ2-7	CASSPDKAVPYEQYF	TGTGCCAGCTCACCCGACAAAGCTGTACCTTACGAGCAGTACTTC
-	15	TRBV29-1	-	TRBJ2-3	CSVGRGWVGTDTQYF	TGCAGCGTGGGGAGGGGGTGGGTGGGCACAGATACGCAGTATTTT
-	14	TRBV7-9	-	TRBJ1-4	CASSSEGVREKLFF	TGTGCCAGCAGCTCAGAGGGGGTACGGGAAAAACTGTTTTTT
TRBD1	13	TRBV4-3	-	TRBJ1-2	CASSQDRGYGYTF	TGCGCCAGCAGCCAGGACAGGGGCTATGGCTACACCTTC
TRBD1	15	TRBV6-5	-	TRBJ1-5	CASSYSEDRVQPQHF	TGTGCCAGCAGTTACTCTGAGGACAGGGTTCAGCCCCAGCATTTT
-	14	TRBV7-9	few	TRBJ1-2	CASSLAGGNYGYTF	TGTGCCAGCAGCCTCGCGGGAGGTAACTATGGCTACACCTTC
TRBD1	16	TRBV10-1	-	TRBJ2-7	CASSEAPGQARSEQYF	TGCGCCAGCAGTGAGGCGCCGGGACAGGCGCGGTCCGAGCAGTACTTC
TRBD1	14	TRBV28	-	TRBJ2-5	CASSSGTGSETQYF	TGTGCCAGCAGCTCTGGGACAGGGAGCGAGACCCAGTACTTC
-	15	TRBV5-6	once	TRBJ1-2	CASSLSVVGVDGYTF	TGTGCCAGCAGCTTGTCGGTCGTGGGCGTTGATGGCTACACCTTC
TRBD1	12	TRBV7-9	-	TRBJ1-1	CASSSRDRAPIF	TGTGCCAGCAGCTCACGGGACAGGGCGCCCATTTTT
TRBD1	14	TRBV6-5	-	TRBJ1-5	CASSPSGGRQPQHF	TGTGCCAGCAGTCCATCAGGGGGCCGGCAGCCCCAGCATTTT
-	14	TRBV30	-	TRBJ2-7	CAWSNGQFSYEQYF	TGTGCCTGGAGTAACGGACAGTTCTCCTACGAGCAGTACTTC
-	12	TRBV5-1	-	TRBJ1-1	CASSLQGTEAFF	TGCGCCAGCAGCTTACAGGGCACTGAAGCTTTCTTT
-	15	TRBV7-8	-	TRBJ1-5	CASSRGGESNQPQHF	TGTGCCAGCAGTCGGGGCGGGGAGAGCAATCAGCCCCAGCATTTT
-	13	TRBV5-1	-	TRBJ2-3	CASSLATTDTQYF	TGCGCCAGCAGCTTGGCAACTACAGATACGCAGTATTTT
TRBD1	15	TRBV5-1	-	TRBJ1-1	CASSLGTGYNTEAFF	TGCGCCAGCAGCTTGGGGACAGGGTATAACACTGAAGCTTTCTTT
-	15	TRBV4-3	once	TRBJ2-1	CASSPAAFSYNEQFF	TGCGCCAGCAGCCCAGCGGCATTCTCCTACAATGAGCAGTTCTTC
TRBD1	13	TRBV6-5	-	TRBJ2-7	CASSLSQGQALFF	TGTGCCAGCAGCCTCTCACAGGGGCAAGCCCTCTTCTTC
-	15	TRBV2	-	TRBJ2-2	CASSEDRFLSGELFF	TGTGCCAGCAGTGAAGACAGGTTCTTATCCGGGGAGCTGTTTTTT
TRBD2	15	TRBV2	-	TRBJ2-1	CASKFGASGHNEQFF	TGTGCCAGCAAGTTTGGGGCTAGCGGCCACAATGAGCAGTTCTTC
TRBD1	14	TRBV7-2	-	TRBJ1-2	CASSLSRQGYGYTF	TGTGCCAGCAGCTTATCCCGACAGGGCTATGGCTACACCTTC
-	15	TRBV13	-	TRBJ2-7	CASRIAGQGSYEQYF	TGTGCCAGCAGAATAGCGGGACAGGGCTCCTACGAGCAGTACTTC
-	16	TRBV19	few	TRBJ2-4	CASSIAGALAKNIQYF	TGTGCAAGTAGTATAGCAGGGGCCCTAGCCAAAAACATTCAGTACTTC
-	12	TRBV30	-	TRBJ1-2	CAGISWAYGYTF	TGTGCCGGAATCTCATGGGCCTATGGCTACACCTTC
-	16	TRBV7-9	-	TRBJ2-2	CASSLKMSTHTGELFF	TGTGCCAGCAGCTTAAAGATGTCGACACACACCGGGGAGCTGTTTTTT
-	12	TRBV6-6	few	TRBJ2-1	CASSQGSSEQFF	TGTGCCAGCAGTCAAGGGAGTTCGGAGCAGTTCTTC